This T cell receptor beta chain was found in a study of blood T cell repertoires in COVID-19. Study as a whole: Sites in the United States, Italy and Spain provided acute and convalescent COVID-19 samples. PBMCs, B-cell-depleted T cells, or T cells were the source of the cDNA or gDNA that made up the material.

The CDR3 is made up of 18 amino acids. The junction had 8 bases not matched to a gene; V was cut back by 3 bases and J by 1 base. Germline V lookup: CDR1 LGHNA, CDR2 YSLEER. In the original analysis: Amplification from reference gene primers served as the basis for estimated nucleated cell counts. Measured with immunoSEQ multiplex PCR; TCRdb has only the in-frame clones, and not every one. V and J calls and clone size come straight from that table; D and trimming were deduced from the DNA. The sample holds fewer than 180,000 clones; approximately 86% are singletons and the top ten take 4% to 5%. This receptor was taken from a woman in her fifties or sixties with active or convalescent COVID-19. The chain recombines TRBV4-3 with TRBJ2-3, with 12 nucleotides matching TRBD2. The sequenced material came from peripheral blood. The CDR3 sequence: CASSQSWTSGARTDTQYF. The CDR3 DNA follows: TGCGCCAGCAGCCAGTCCTGGACTAGCGGGGCCCGCACAGATACGCAGTATTTT.